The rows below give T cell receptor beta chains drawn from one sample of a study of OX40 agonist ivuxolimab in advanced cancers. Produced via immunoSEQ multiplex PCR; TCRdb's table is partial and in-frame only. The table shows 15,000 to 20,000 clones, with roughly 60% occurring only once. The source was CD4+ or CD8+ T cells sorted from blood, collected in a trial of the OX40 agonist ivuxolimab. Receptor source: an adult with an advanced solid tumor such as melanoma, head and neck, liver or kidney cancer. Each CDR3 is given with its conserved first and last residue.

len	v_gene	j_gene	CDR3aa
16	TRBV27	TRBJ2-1	CASSLSTSGGRNEQFF
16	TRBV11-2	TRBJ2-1	CASSRPAGAGYNEQFF
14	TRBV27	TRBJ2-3	CASSLFGQTDTQYF
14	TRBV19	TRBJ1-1	CASSKDSFNTEAFF
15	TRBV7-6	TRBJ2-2	CASSHIAEGAGELFF
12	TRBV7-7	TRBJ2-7	CASSLVKDEQYF
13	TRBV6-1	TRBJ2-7	CASSYLGLGEQYF
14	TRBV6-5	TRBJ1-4	CASTLGPVNEKLFF
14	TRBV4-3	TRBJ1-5	CASSHREGNQPQHF
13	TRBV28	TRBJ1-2	CASSFAGTNGYTF
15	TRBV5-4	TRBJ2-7	CASSQEGGGAYEQYF
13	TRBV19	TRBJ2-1	CASSIGANNEQFF
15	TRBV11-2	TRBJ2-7	CASSLVAGAPYEQYF
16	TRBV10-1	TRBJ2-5	CASKGLAGANQETQYF
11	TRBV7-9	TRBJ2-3	CASRGTDTQYF
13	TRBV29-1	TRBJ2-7	CSARDRDTYEQYF
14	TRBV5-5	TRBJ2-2	CASSLGLFTGELFF